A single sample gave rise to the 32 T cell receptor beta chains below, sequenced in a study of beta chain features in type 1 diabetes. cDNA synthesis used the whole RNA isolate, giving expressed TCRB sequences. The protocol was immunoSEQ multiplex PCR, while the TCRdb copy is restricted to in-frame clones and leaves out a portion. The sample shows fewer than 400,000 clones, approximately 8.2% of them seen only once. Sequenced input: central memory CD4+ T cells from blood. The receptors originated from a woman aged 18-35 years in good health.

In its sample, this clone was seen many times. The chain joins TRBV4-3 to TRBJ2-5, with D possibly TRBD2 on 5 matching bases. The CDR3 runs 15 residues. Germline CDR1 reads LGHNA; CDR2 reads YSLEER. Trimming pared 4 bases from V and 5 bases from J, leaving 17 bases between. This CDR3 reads CASSPRGGRGETQYF. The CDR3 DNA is TGCGCCAGCAGCCCTCGTGGAGGCCGAGGGGAGACCCAGTACTTC.

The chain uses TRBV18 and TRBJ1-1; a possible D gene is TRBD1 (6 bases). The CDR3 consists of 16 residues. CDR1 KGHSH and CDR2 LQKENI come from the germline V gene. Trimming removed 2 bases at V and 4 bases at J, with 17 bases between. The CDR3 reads CASSPGGLALGTEAFF. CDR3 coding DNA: TGTGCCAGCTCACCAGGGGGCCTCGCCTTGGGCACTGAAGCTTTCTTT.

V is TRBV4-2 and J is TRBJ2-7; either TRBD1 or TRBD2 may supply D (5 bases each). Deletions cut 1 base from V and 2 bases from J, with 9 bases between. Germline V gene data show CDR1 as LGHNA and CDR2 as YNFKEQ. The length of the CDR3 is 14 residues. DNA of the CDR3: TGTGCCAGCAGCCAAGGGGACCGAACCTACGAGCAGTACTTC. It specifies CASSQGDRTYEQYF.

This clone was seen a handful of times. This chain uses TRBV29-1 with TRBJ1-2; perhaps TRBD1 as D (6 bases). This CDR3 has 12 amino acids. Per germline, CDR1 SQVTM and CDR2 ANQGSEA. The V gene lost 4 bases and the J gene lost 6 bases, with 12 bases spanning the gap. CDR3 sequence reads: CSVAWGADGYTF. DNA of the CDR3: TGCAGCGTTGCTTGGGGGGCGGATGGCTACACCTTC.

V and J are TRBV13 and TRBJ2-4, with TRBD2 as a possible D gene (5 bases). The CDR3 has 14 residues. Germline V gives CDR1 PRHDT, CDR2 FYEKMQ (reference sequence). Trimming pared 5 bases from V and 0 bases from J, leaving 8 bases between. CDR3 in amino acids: CASSPGLAKNIQYF. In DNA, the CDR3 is TGTGCCAGCAGCCCCGGACTAGCCAAAAACATTCAGTACTTC. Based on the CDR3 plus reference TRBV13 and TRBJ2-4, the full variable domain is AAGVIQSPRHLIKEKRETATLKCYPIPRHDTVYWYQQGPGQDPQFLISFYEKMQSDKGSIPDRFSAQQFSDYHSELNMSSLELGDSALYFCASSPGLAKNIQYFGAGTRLSVL.

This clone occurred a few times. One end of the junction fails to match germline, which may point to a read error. For the CDR3, the DNA is TGTGCCAGCAGTTACACCTCCCTGGGACCTACTGAGCAGTACTTC. The encoded protein is CASSYTSLGPTEQYF. The gene calls are TRBV10-3 and TRBJ2-7, with D perhaps matching TRBD1 or TRBD2 (5 bases each). This CDR3 region has 15 residues. CDR1 and CDR2 from the germline V gene are ENHRY and SYGVKD.

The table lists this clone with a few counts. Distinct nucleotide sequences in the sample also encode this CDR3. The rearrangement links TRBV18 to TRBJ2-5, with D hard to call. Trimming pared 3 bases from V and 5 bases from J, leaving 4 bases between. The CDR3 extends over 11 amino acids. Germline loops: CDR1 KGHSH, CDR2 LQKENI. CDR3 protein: CASSPKETQYF. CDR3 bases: TGTGCCAGCTCACCTAAGGAGACCCAGTACTTC.

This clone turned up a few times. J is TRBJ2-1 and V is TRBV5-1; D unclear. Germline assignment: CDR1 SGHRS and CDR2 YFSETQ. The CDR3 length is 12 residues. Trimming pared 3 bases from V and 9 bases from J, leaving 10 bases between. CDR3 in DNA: TGCGCCAGCAGCTCGAACCATGGTGAGCAGTTCTTC. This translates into CASSSNHGEQFF.

CDR3 in amino acids: CASSYLGGSTDTQYF. The CDR3 nucleotides read TGTGCCAGCAGTTACTTGGGGGGAAGCACAGATACGCAGTATTTT. This chain links TRBV6-5 with TRBJ2-3; D possibly corresponds to TRBD2 (6 bases). Per germline, CDR1 MNHEY and CDR2 SVGAGI. This CDR3 has 15 amino acids. V shed 1 base and J shed 0 bases, with 8 bases lying between them.

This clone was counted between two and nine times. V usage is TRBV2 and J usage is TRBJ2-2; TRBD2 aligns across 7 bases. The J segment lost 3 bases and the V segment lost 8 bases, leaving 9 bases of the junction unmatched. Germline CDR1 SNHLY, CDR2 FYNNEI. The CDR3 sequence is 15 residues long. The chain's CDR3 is CASLLEAGYTGELFF. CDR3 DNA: TGTGCCAGCTTACTCGAAGCGGGGTACACCGGGGAGCTGTTTTTT. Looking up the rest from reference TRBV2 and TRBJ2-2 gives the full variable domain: EPEVTQTPSHQVTQMGQEVILRCVPISNHLYFYWYRQILGQKVEFLVSFYNNEISEKSEIFDDQFSVERPDGSNFTLKIRSTKLEDSAMYFCASLLEAGYTGELFFGEGSRLTVL.

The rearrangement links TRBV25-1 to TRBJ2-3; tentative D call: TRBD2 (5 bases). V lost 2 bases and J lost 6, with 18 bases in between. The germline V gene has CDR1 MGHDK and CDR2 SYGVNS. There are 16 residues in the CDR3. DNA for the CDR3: TGTGCCAGCAGTGAACTGGGGAGCATACCGGCGGATACGCAGTATTTT. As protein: CASSELGSIPADTQYF.

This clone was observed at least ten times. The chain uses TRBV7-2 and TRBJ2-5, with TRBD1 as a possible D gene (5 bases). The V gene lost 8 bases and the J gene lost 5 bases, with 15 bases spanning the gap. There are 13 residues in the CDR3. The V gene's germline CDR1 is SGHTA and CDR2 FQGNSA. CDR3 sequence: CASQGMGGETQYF. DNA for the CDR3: TGTGCCAGCCAGGGTATGGGCGGTGAGACCCAGTACTTC.

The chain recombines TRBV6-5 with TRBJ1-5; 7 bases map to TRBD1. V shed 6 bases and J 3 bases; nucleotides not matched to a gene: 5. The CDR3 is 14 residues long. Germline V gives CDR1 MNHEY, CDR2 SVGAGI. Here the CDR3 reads CASRKGQFNQPQHF. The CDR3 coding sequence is TGTGCCAGCAGAAAGGGACAGTTCAATCAGCCCCAGCATTTT.

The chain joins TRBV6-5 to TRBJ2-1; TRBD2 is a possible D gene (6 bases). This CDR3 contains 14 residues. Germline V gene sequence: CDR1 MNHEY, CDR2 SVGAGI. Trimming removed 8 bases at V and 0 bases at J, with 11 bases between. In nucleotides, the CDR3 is TGTGCCAGCGGGCGGGACGCCTCCTACAATGAGCAGTTCTTC. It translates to CASGRDASYNEQFF.

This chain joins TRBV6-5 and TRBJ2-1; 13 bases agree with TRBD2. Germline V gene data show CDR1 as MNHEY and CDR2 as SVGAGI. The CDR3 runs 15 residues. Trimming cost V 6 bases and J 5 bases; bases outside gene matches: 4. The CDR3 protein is CASSPGTSGNNEQFF. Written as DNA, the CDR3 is TGTGCCAGCAGCCCCGGGACTAGCGGGAACAATGAGCAGTTCTTC.

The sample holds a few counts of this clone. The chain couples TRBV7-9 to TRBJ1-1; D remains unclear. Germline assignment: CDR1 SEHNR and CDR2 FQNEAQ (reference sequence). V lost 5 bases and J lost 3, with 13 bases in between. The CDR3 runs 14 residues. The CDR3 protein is CASSRELRDTEAFF. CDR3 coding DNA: TGTGCCAGCAGCAGGGAGCTGAGGGACACTGAAGCTTTCTTT.

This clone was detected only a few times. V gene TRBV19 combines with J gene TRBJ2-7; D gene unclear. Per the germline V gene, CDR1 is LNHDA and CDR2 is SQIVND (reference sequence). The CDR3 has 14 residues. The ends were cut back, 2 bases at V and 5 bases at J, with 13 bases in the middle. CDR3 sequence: CASSITDRKDEQYF. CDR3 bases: TGTGCCAGTAGTATAACCGACCGGAAGGACGAGCAGTACTTC.

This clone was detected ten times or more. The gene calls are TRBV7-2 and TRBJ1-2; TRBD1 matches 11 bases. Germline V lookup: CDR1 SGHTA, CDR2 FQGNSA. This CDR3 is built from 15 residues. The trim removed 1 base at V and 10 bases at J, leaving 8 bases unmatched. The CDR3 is CASSLGTGTGGLYTF. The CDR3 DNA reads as TGTGCCAGCAGCTTAGGAACCGGGACAGGGGGTCTCTACACCTTC.

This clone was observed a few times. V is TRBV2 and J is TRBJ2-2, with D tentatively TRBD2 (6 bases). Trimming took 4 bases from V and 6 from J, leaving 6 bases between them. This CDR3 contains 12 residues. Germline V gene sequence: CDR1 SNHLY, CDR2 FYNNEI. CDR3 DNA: TGTGCCAGCAGTGGACTAGCCGGGGAGCTGTTTTTT. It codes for CASSGLAGELFF.

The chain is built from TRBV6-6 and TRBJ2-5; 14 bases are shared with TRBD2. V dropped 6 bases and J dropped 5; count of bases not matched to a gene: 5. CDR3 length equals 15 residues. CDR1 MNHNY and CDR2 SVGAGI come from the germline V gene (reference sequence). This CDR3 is CASRHRLAGGETQYF. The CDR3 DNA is TGTGCCAGCAGGCATAGACTAGCGGGAGGGGAGACCCAGTACTTC.

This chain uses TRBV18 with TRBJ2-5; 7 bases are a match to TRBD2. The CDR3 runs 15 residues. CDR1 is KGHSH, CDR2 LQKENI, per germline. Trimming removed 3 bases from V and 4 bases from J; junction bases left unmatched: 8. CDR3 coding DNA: TGTGCCAGCTCACCGGCGGGAGTGGGTGGAGAGACCCAGTACTTC. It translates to CASSPAGVGGETQYF.

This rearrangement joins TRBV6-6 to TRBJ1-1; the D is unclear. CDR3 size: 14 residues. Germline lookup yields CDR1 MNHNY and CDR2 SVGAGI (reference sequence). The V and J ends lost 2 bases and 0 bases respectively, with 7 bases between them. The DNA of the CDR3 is TGTGCCAGCAGTTACAGCGGGGTGAACACTGAAGCTTTCTTT. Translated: CASSYSGVNTEAFF.

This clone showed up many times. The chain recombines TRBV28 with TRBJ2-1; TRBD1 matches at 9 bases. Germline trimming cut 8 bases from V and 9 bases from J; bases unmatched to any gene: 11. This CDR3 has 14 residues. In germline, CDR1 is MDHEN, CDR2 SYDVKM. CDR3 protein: CASRKRDRAIEQFF. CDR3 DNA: TGTGCCAGCCGCAAGAGGGACAGGGCTATTGAGCAGTTCTTC.

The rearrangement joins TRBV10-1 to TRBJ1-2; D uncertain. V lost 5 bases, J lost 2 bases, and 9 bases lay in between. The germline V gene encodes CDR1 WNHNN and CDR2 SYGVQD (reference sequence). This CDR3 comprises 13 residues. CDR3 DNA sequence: TGCGCCAGCAGTTTGGACGGGAACTATGGCTACACCTTC. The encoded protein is CASSLDGNYGYTF.

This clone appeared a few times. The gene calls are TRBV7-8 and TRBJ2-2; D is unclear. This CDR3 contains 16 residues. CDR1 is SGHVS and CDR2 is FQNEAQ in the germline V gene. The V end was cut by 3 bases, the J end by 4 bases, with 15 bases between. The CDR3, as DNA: TGTGCCAGCAGCTTTGACACGACCGTGAGCACCGGGGAGCTGTTTTTT. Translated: CASSFDTTVSTGELFF.

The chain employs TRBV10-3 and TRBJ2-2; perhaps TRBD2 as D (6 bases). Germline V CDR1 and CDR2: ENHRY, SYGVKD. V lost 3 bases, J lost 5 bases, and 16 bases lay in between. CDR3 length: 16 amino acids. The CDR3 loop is CAISDPIFGGTGELFF. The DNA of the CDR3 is TGTGCCATCAGTGATCCCATTTTTGGAGGGACCGGGGAGCTGTTTTTT.

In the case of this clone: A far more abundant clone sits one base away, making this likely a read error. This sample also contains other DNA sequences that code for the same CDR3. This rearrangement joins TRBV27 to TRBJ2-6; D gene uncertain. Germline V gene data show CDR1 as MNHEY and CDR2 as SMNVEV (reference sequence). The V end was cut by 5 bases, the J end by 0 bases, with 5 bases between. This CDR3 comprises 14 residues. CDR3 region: CASSRSSGANVLTF. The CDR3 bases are TGTGCCAGCAGTAGGAGCTCTGGGGCCAACGTCCTGACTTTC.

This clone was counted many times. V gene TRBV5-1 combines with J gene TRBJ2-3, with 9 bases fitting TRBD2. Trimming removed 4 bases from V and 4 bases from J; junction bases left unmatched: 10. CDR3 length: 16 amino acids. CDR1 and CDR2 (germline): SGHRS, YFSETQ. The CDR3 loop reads CASSLPIAGVSDTQYF. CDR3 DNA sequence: TGCGCCAGCAGCCTACCAATAGCGGGAGTCTCAGATACGCAGTATTTT.

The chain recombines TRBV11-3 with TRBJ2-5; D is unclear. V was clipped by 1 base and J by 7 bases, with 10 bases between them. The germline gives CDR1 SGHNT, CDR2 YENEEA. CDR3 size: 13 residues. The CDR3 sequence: CASSLGDWGTQYF. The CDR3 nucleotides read TGTGCCAGCAGCTTAGGAGACTGGGGGACCCAGTACTTC.

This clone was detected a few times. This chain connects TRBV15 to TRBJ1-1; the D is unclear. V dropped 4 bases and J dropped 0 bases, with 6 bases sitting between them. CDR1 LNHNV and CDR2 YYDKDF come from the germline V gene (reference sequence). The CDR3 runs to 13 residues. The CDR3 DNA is TGTGCCACCAGCACAGGAATGAACACTGAAGCTTTCTTT. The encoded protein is CATSTGMNTEAFF.

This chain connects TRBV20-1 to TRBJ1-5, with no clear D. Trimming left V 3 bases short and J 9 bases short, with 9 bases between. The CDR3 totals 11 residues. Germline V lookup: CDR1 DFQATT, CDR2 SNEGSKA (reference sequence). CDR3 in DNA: TGCAGTGCTAGGGCCCCGGCGCCCCAGCATTTT. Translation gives CSARAPAPQHF.

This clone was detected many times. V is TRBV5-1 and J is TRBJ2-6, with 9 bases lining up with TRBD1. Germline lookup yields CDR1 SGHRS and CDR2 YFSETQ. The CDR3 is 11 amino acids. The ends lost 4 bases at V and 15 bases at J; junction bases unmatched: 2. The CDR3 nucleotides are TGCGCCAGCAGCCCGGGACAGGGCCTGACTTTC. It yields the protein CASSPGQGLTF.